This T cell receptor beta chain was sequenced in a study of cytomegalovirus exposure and HLA in healthy donors. For this clone: Its specificity is not known. The same CDR3 arises from other DNA sequences in this sample as well.

Trimming pared 2 bases from V and 1 base from J, leaving 5 bases between. The CDR3 is 13 residues long. Germline lookup yields CDR1 SGHTA and CDR2 FQGNSA. The PCR was carried out with 60 Vbeta primers and 13 Jbeta primers. Assay used: immunoSEQ multiplex PCR; TCRdb lists only in-frame clones, some missing. The sample carries around 190,000 clones, 80% recorded once. Whole-study findings and limits: HLA-A and HLA-B allele assignments for most subjects were reportedly predicted accurately using TCR beta sequences. Later analysis demonstrated an association between a missense DCLRE1C variant and TCR beta V- and J-gene trimming.

Sequencing was done on a sample of PBMCs. The receptor was isolated from a man in his forties in good health and CMV-seronegative. The chain combines TRBV7-2 with TRBJ1-1; D is undetermined. This CDR3 is CASSLRENTEAFF. The CDR3 DNA follows: TGTGCCAGCAGCTTACGAGAGAACACTGAAGCTTTCTTT. The variable domain in full, completed from reference TRBV7-2 and TRBJ1-1, reads GAGVSQSPSNKVTEKGKDVELRCDPISGHTALYWYRQSLGQGLEFLIYFQGNSAPDKSGLPSDRFSAERTGGSVSTLTIQRTQQEDSAVYLCASSLRENTEAFFGQGTRLTVV.